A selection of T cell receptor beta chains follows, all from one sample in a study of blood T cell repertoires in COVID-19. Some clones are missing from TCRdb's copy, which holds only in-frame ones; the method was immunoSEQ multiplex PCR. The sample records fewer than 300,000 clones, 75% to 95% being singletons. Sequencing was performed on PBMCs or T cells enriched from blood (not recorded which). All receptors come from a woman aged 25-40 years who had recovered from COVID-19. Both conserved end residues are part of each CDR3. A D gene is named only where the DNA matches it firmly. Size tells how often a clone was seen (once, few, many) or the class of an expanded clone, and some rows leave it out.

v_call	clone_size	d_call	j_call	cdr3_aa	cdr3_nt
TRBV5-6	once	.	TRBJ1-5	CASSTLQGRPDQPQHF	TGTGCCAGCAGCACCCTCCAGGGTAGGCCAGATCAGCCCCAGCATTTT
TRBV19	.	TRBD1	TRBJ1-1	CASSPQGGTEAFF	TGTGCCAGTAGCCCTCAGGGGGGCACTGAAGCTTTCTTT
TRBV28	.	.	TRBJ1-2	CASSSGGGPNYGYTF	TGTGCCAGCAGTTCAGGTGGGGGCCCCAACTATGGCTACACCTTC
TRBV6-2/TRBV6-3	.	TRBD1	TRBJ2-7	CASSSWLDREFSYEQYF	TGTGCCAGCAGTTCTTGGCTGGACAGGGAGTTCTCCTACGAGCAGTACTTC
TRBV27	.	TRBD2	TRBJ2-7	CASSRGWSGSLSEQYF	TGTGCCAGCAGTCGTGGGTGGAGCGGGAGTCTGAGCGAGCAGTACTTC
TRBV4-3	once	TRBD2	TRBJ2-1	CASSRLIGLAGDEQFF	TGCGCCAGCAGCCGACTTATTGGACTAGCGGGAGATGAGCAGTTCTTC
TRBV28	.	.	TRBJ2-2	CASSLRQGRAGELFF	TGTGCCAGCAGTTTGAGACAGGGGAGGGCCGGGGAGCTGTTTTTT
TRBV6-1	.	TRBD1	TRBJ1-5	CASSDGTGDQPQHF	TGTGCCAGCAGTGATGGGACAGGTGATCAGCCCCAGCATTTT
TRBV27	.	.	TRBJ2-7	CASKKRQSPYEQYF	TGTGCCAGCAAAAAGCGGCAGTCCCCCTACGAGCAGTACTTC
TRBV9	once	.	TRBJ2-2	CASSVERSVSGELFF	TGTGCCAGCAGCGTAGAAAGATCGGTCTCCGGGGAGCTGTTTTTT
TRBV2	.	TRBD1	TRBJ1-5	CASNEGQGNNQPQHF	TGTGCCAGCAATGAAGGACAGGGAAATAATCAGCCCCAGCATTTT
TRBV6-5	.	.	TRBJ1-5	CASSYGRHSNQPQHF	TGTGCCAGCAGTTACGGCAGACATAGCAATCAGCCCCAGCATTTT
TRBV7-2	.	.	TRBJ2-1	CASSPLASSEQFF	TGTGCCAGCAGCCCCCTAGCGAGCAGTGAGCAGTTCTTC
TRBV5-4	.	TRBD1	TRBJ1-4	CASSSLFPGGAGKLFF	TGTGCCAGCAGCTCTTTATTCCCAGGGGGCGCTGGAAAACTGTTTTTT
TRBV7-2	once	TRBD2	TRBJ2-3	CASQGLTSGPDTQYF	TGTGCCAGCCAAGGCCTGACTAGCGGGCCAGATACGCAGTATTTT
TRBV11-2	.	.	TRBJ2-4	CASGEGFIQYF	TGTGCCAGCGGCGAGGGTTTCATTCAGTACTTC
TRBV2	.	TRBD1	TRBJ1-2	CASRLQGVGGGYTF	TGTGCCAGCAGACTACAGGGGGTTGGTGGTGGCTACACCTTC
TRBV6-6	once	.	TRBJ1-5	CASSYLQGIAQHF	TGTGCCAGCAGTTACTTACAGGGTATAGCCCAGCATTTT
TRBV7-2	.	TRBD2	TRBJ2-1	CASSLGLLAGGSYNEQFF	TGTGCCAGCAGCTTAGGGCTACTAGCGGGAGGCTCCTACAATGAGCAGTTCTTC
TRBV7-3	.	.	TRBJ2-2	CASSPQMGELFF	TGTGCCAGCAGCCCCCAAATGGGGGAGCTGTTTTTT
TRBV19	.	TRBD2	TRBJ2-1	CASSIRGTSGNYNEQFF	TGTGCCAGTAGTATCCGCGGGACTAGCGGAAACTACAATGAGCAGTTCTTC
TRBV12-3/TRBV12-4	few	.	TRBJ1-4	CASSLGTNEKLFF	TGTGCCAGCAGTTTGGGCACTAATGAAAAACTGTTTTTT
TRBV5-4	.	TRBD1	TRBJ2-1	CASSSTGVYAEQFF	TGTGCCAGCAGTTCGACAGGGGTGTATGCTGAGCAGTTCTTC
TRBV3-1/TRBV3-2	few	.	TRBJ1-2	CASSHADRPSNYGYTF	TGTGCCAGCAGCCACGCAGACAGACCCTCTAACTATGGCTACACCTTC
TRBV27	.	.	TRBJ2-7	CASSSGWGNPSYEQYF	TGTGCCAGCAGTTCCGGTTGGGGCAACCCCTCCTACGAGCAGTACTTC
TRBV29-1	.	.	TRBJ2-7	CSVEKGLMSNEQYF	TGCAGCGTTGAGAAGGGGTTGATGTCCAACGAGCAGTACTTC
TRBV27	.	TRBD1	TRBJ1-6	CASSLTTGSTGPLHF	TGTGCCAGCAGTCTGACGACAGGGTCGACGGGACCCCTCCACTTT
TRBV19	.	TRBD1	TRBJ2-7	CASSIWGTGNYEQYF	TGTGCCAGTAGTATTTGGGGGACAGGAAACTACGAGCAGTACTTC
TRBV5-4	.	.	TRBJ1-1	CASSQALNTEAFF	TGTGCCAGCAGCCAGGCCTTGAACACTGAAGCTTTCTTT
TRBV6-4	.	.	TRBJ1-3	CASFKGGATGNTIYF	TGTGCCAGCTTCAAGGGAGGGGCTACTGGAAACACCATATATTTT
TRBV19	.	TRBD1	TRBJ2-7	CASSSGQGAYEQYF	TGTGCCAGTAGTTCGGGACAGGGTGCCTACGAGCAGTACTTC
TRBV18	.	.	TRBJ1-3	CASSPLEGSSSGNTIYF	TGTGCCAGCTCACCATTGGAGGGCTCTAGCTCTGGAAACACCATATATTTT
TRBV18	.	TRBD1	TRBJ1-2	CASSPIGTGANYGYTF	TGTGCCAGCTCACCGATTGGGACAGGGGCCAACTATGGCTACACCTTC
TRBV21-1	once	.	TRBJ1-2	CASSKGGGGRDGYTF	TGTGCCAGCAGCAAAGGAGGCGGGGGGCGCGATGGCTACACCTTC
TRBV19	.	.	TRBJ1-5	CASSMAQSNQPQHF	TGTGCCAGTAGTATGGCACAAAGCAATCAGCCCCAGCATTTT
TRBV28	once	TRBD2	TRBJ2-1	CASLKAGSSYNEQFF	TGTGCCAGCCTGAAAGCGGGAAGCTCCTACAATGAGCAGTTCTTC
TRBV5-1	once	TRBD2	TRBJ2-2	CASSSGLAENTGELFF	TGCGCCAGCAGCTCCGGACTAGCGGAGAACACCGGGGAGCTGTTTTTT
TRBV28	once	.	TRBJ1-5	CASSSFRRQGANQPQHF	TGTGCCAGCAGTTCCTTCCGGCGGCAGGGCGCGAATCAGCCCCAGCATTTT
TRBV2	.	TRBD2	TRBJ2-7	CASRLRSGISTYEQYF	TGTGCCAGCAGGTTAAGGAGCGGGATAAGTACCTACGAGCAGTACTTC
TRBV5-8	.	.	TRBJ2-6	CASRAGSGANVLTF	TGTGCCAGCAGAGCAGGTTCTGGGGCCAACGTCCTGACTTTC
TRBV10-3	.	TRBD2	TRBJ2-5	CAISVEVAGQETQYF	TGTGCCATCAGTGTGGAGGTAGCGGGTCAAGAGACCCAGTACTTC
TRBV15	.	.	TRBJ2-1	CATRYGGRGIYNEQFF	TGTGCCACCAGGTACGGGGGGCGGGGTATTTACAATGAGCAGTTCTTC
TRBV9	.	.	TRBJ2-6	CASSAYISGANVLTF	TGTGCCAGCAGCGCCTATATCTCTGGGGCCAACGTCCTGACTTTC
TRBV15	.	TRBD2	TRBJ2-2	CATSRERTAAGTSESTGELFF	TGTGCCACCAGCAGAGAGAGGACAGCCGCTGGGACTAGCGAATCGACCGGGGAGCTGTTTTTT
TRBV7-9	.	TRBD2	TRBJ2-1	CASSPIGLAAYNEQFF	TGTGCCAGCAGCCCGATCGGACTAGCGGCTTACAATGAGCAGTTCTTC
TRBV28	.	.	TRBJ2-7	CASRQGSFREQYF	TGTGCCAGCAGACAGGGAAGTTTCCGGGAGCAGTACTTC
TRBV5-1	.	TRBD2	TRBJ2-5	CASSAGLTSGRGQETQYF	TGCGCCAGCAGCGCCGGACTGACTAGCGGGAGAGGGCAAGAGACCCAGTACTTC
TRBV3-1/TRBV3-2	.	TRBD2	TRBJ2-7	CASSQDWLAGKSSYEQYF	TGTGCCAGCAGCCAAGATTGGCTAGCGGGGAAGAGCTCCTACGAGCAGTACTTC
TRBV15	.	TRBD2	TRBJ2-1	CATRGRTSVSYNEQFF	TGTGCCACCAGGGGTCGGACTAGCGTATCCTACAATGAGCAGTTCTTC
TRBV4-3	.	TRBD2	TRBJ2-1	CASSQGLAGAIDNEQFF	TGCGCCAGCAGCCAGGGACTAGCGGGAGCCATCGACAATGAGCAGTTCTTC
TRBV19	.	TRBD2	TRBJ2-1	CASKGIRTSGRLVNEQFF	TGTGCCAGTAAGGGGATCAGGACTAGCGGGAGACTTGTTAATGAGCAGTTCTTC
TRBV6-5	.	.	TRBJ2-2	CASSLRRAGELFF	TGTGCCAGCAGTCTGAGGCGGGCCGGGGAGCTGTTTTTT
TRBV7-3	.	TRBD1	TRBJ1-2	CASSPSGQGTGYTF	TGTGCCAGCAGCCCCAGTGGACAGGGAACTGGCTACACCTTC
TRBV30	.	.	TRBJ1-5	CAWTVRRGYQPQHF	TGTGCCTGGACGGTCAGAAGGGGTTATCAGCCCCAGCATTTT
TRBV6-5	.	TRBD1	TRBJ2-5	CASSYIQGAGETQYF	TGTGCCAGCAGTTACATACAGGGGGCAGGGGAGACCCAGTACTTC
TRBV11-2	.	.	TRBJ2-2	CASSPRREGELFF	TGTGCCAGCAGCCCCCGTCGGGAAGGGGAGCTGTTTTTT
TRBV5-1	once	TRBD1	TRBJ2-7	CASSLVAGQARTSYEQYF	TGCGCCAGCAGCTTGGTCGCGGGACAGGCGCGAACTTCCTACGAGCAGTACTTC
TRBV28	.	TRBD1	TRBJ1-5	CASSFTGQGLQPQHF	TGTGCCAGCAGTTTCACGGGACAGGGGTTACAGCCCCAGCATTTT
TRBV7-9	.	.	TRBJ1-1	CASSSPGLGTEAFF	TGTGCCAGCAGCTCGCCGGGGTTAGGCACTGAAGCTTTCTTT
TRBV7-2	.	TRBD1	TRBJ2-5	CASSQNAWPREDRVETQYF	TGTGCCAGCAGCCAAAACGCGTGGCCGAGGGAGGACAGGGTGGAGACCCAGTACTTC